A selection of T cell receptor beta chains follows, all from one sample in a study of T cells in Graves' hyperthyroidism and ophthalmopathy. TCRdb independently ran MiXCR on the multiplex PCR reads; one entry per CDR3 protein. The data contain roughly 800,000 distinct CDR3 sequences, 38% of them seen just once; the ten biggest clones take up 8% to 9%. Sequencing input: blood. Source of these receptors: a man aged 18-30 years with Graves' hyperthyroidism. Both conserved end residues are part of each CDR3. The order of the fields is CDR3 length, V gene, D gene, clone size, J gene, CDR3 protein, CDR3 DNA. The D gene is left open where the match is weak. Some rows have no size entry. The others give once, few or many, or a class for an expanded clone.

14	TRBV4-1	.	.	TRBJ1-2	CASSQEDVMDGYTF	TGCGCCAGCAGCCAAGAAGACGTAATGGACGGCTACACCTTC
13	TRBV7-2	.	.	TRBJ1-1	CASSLRSDPEAFF	TGTGCCAGCAGCTTGAGGAGTGACCCTGAAGCTTTCTTT
16	TRBV5-6	TRBD2	.	TRBJ2-7	CASTNPLAEDSYEQYF	TGTGCCAGTACGAATCCCCTAGCGGAAGACTCCTACGAGCAGTACTTC
20	TRBV7-9	TRBD2	few	TRBJ2-5	CASSLAWQGSLAGVDETQYF	TGTGCCAGCAGCTTAGCGTGGCAGGGATCGCTAGCGGGAGTGGATGAGACCCAGTACTTC
11	TRBV10-3	.	.	TRBJ2-7	CAPGLYYEQYF	TGTGCCCCAGGGCTATACTACGAGCAGTACTTC
15	TRBV12-3/TRBV12-4	TRBD1	.	TRBJ2-7	CASSSRDRGSYEQYF	TGTGCCAGCAGCTCTAGGGACAGGGGTTCGTACGAGCAGTACTTC
12	TRBV7-8	TRBD1	few	TRBJ1-2	CASSLLGQGQAF	TGTGCCAGCAGCCTCCTGGGACAGGGGCAAGCCTTC
15	TRBV5-1	.	.	TRBJ2-5	CASSLDSLNGETQYF	TGCGCCAGCAGCTTGGACAGTCTGAACGGAGAGACCCAGTACTTC
15	TRBV20-1	.	many	TRBJ1-1	CSARGARGFDTEAFF	TGCAGTGCTAGAGGGGCCCGGGGCTTCGACACTGAAGCTTTCTTT
15	TRBV11-1	.	once	TRBJ2-7	CASSFDLGVRGEQYF	TGTGCCAGCAGCTTCGATTTGGGGGTCCGAGGAGAGCAGTACTTC
14	TRBV11-2	TRBD1	many	TRBJ1-2	CASSPSRTGGGYTF	TGTGCCAGCAGCCCATCACGGACAGGGGGTGGCTACACCTTC
14	TRBV6-5	.	.	TRBJ1-1	CASSSPRADSEAFF	TGTGCCAGCAGTTCCCCCCGGGCCGACTCTGAAGCTTTCTTT
15	TRBV4-1	TRBD1	.	TRBJ1-1	CASSPTGVGDTEAFF	TGCGCCAGCAGCCCGACAGGGGTCGGGGACACTGAAGCTTTCTTT
11	TRBV29-1	TRBD1	.	TRBJ1-5	CSATGFETQHF	TGCAGCGCGACAGGGTTCGAGACCCAGCATTTT
16	TRBV18	.	.	TRBJ2-7	CASSPLPGASSYEQYF	TGTGCCAGCTCACCACTCCCAGGGGCCTCTTCCTACGAGCAGTACTTC
13	TRBV15	.	.	TRBJ2-3	CATSRDQGDTQYF	TGTGCCACCAGCAGAGATCAAGGAGATACGCAGTATTTT
12	TRBV19	TRBD1	.	TRBJ2-7	CASTGQDYEQYF	TGTGCCAGTACAGGACAGGACTACGAGCAGTACTTC
13	TRBV20-1	TRBD1	.	TRBJ2-7	CSASRTGCNEQYF	TGCAGTGCTAGTCGGACAGGGTGCAACGAGCAGTACTTC
21	TRBV7-6	.	.	TRBJ2-5	CASSLAAQTSRDGDPRETQYF	TGTGCCAGCAGCTTAGCGGCCCAAACCTCCAGGGATGGGGACCCCCGAGAGACCCAGTACTTC
14	TRBV7-2	.	.	TRBJ1-2	CASSLEVSHYGYTF	TGTGCCAGCAGCTTAGAGGTGAGCCACTATGGCTACACCTTC
11	TRBV29-1	.	many	TRBJ1-1	CSGGRLSEAFF	TGCAGCGGGGGACGGCTATCTGAAGCTTTCTTT
12	TRBV10-2	.	many	TRBJ1-5	CASTGGDQPQHF	TGCGCCAGCACGGGGGGCGATCAGCCCCAGCATTTT
13	TRBV7-6	.	once	TRBJ2-7	CASSQDDAGEQYF	TGCGCCAGCAGCCAAGACGATGCTGGCGAGCAGTACTTC
16	TRBV7-9	.	few	TRBJ2-5	CASSLNSGQDQETQYF	TGTGCCAGCAGCTTAAATTCGGGACAAGACCAAGAGACCCAGTACTTC
14	TRBV7-9	TRBD1	.	TRBJ2-7	CASSLRTGDIEQYF	TGTGCCAGCAGCTTACGGACAGGAGATATCGAGCAGTACTTC
15	TRBV29-1	TRBD2	many	TRBJ2-5	CSVEEKRGDRETQYF	TGCAGCGTTGAAGAAAAACGGGGGGATCGAGAGACCCAGTACTTC
14	TRBV12-3/TRBV12-4	.	.	TRBJ2-1	CASSLGTAYNEQFF	TGTGCCAGCAGTTTAGGGACAGCCTACAATGAGCAGTTCTTC
13	TRBV20-1	.	few	TRBJ1-1	CSARSPPNTEAFF	TGCAGTGCTAGAAGTCCGCCGAACACTGAAGCTTTCTTT
11	TRBV29-1	.	.	TRBJ1-1	CSYTGITEAFF	TGCAGCTATACAGGGATCACTGAAGCTTTCTTT
13	TRBV7-2	TRBD1	.	TRBJ1-2	CASLEPGQGAPEF	TGTGCCAGCCTGGAACCGGGACAGGGAGCTCCCGAGTTC
15	TRBV19	.	many	TRBJ2-6	CASSTLVGGANVLTF	TGTGCCAGTAGTACTTTAGTAGGTGGGGCCAACGTCCTGACTTTC
12	TRBV19	.	.	TRBJ1-1	CASSITGAEAFF	TGTGCCAGTAGTATAACCGGGGCCGAAGCTTTCTTT
13	TRBV5-1	.	.	TRBJ1-4	CASSPESNEKLFF	TGCGCCAGCAGCCCGGAATCTAATGAAAAACTGTTTTTT
13	TRBV10-3	.	few	TRBJ2-7	CASSYDSYYEQYF	TGTGCCAGCAGTTATGACTCCTACTACGAGCAGTACTTC
17	TRBV4-1	.	.	TRBJ1-2	CASSQEYFQGRGRGYTF	TGCGCCAGCAGCCAAGAGTATTTTCAAGGGAGGGGGAGAGGCTACACCTTC
15	TRBV2	.	many	TRBJ1-5	CASTKEGYSNQPQHF	TGTGCCAGCACTAAGGAGGGGTATAGCAATCAGCCCCAGCATTTT
18	TRBV7-6	.	many	TRBJ2-7	CASSLLSPQGSSVNEQYF	TGTGCCAGCAGCTTATTGAGCCCTCAGGGCAGTTCGGTCAACGAGCAGTACTTC
17	TRBV2	.	.	TRBJ2-3	CASSEFFRESGTDTQYF	TGTGCCAGCAGTGAATTCTTCCGGGAGTCCGGCACAGATACGCAGTATTTT
15	TRBV13	.	few	TRBJ1-4	CASSLDGPTNEKLFF	TGTGCCAGCAGCTTGGACGGCCCCACTAATGAAAAACTGTTTTTT
15	TRBV7-9	TRBD2	few	TRBJ2-6	CASRRSGGGANVLTF	TGTGCCAGCAGACGTTCGGGGGGGGGGGCCAACGTCCTGACTTTC
14	TRBV7-9	TRBD2	.	TRBJ2-7	CAISGTTGRYEQYF	TGTGCCATTAGCGGGACCACCGGTCGTTACGAGCAGTACTTC
12	TRBV3-1	.	few	TRBJ1-6	CASSRVNSPLHF	TGTGCCAGCAGCCGCGTCAATTCACCCCTCCACTTT
13	TRBV5-1	.	.	TRBJ2-7	CASSLAPTGEQYF	TGCGCCAGCAGCTTGGCCCCGACGGGGGAGCAGTACTTC
13	TRBV24-1	.	many	TRBJ2-5	CATSDGGPGAQYF	TGTGCCACCAGTGATGGGGGCCCCGGGGCCCAGTACTTC
16	TRBV12-3/TRBV12-4	.	.	TRBJ2-5	CASSSQHGPIQETQYF	TGTGCCAGCAGCTCCCAGCATGGCCCCATCCAAGAGACCCAGTACTTC